These 8 T cell receptor beta chains came from one sample sequenced in a study of tumor-infiltrating lymphocytes in oesophageal squamous cell carcinoma. TCRdb reprocessed the PCR reads via MiXCR and lists one record per CDR3 protein. The repertoire has about 13,000 distinct CDR3 sequences, approximately 48% of them found once; the top ten carry around 44%. Material: blood. The receptor source for this set is a male donor with esophageal squamous cell carcinoma.

This chain's CDR3 is CASSLQQDTQYF. In DNA, the CDR3 is TGTGCCAGCAGCTTGCAGCAAGATACGCAGTATTTT. The V and J genes are TRBV7-2 and TRBJ2-3; D remains ambiguous. The CDR3 is 12 amino acids. V shed 3 bases and J shed 5 bases, with 6 bases lying between them. The germline CDR1 and CDR2 sequences are SGHTA and FQGNSA.

The rearrangement joins TRBV7-6 to TRBJ1-2; 9 bases are shared with TRBD1. The J segment lost 4 bases and the V segment lost 5 bases, leaving 11 bases of the junction unmatched. The CDR3 length is 16 residues. Germline lookup yields CDR1 SGHVS and CDR2 FNYEAQ. This CDR3 is CASSHSRTGGGYGYTF. In DNA, the CDR3 is TGTGCCAGCAGCCACTCCCGAACAGGGGGCGGCTATGGCTACACCTTC.

There are many counts of this clonotype. This chain connects TRBV11-2 to TRBJ1-2; D perhaps matches TRBD1 (5 bases). This CDR3 region has 13 residues. V lost 5 bases, J lost 8 bases, and 15 bases lay in between. Germline V CDR1 and CDR2: SGHAT, FQNNGV. The chain's CDR3 is CASSLQGVGGYTF. CDR3 nucleotides: TGTGCCAGCAGCCTCCAGGGAGTAGGCGGCTACACCTTC.

The sample holds a few counts of this clonotype. The chain combines TRBV7-8 with TRBJ2-5; 13 nucleotides align to TRBD2. CDR1 is SGHVS, CDR2 FQNEAQ, per germline. J gave up 5 bases and V 4 bases, and 7 bases lay outside the gene matches. The CDR3 sequence is 16 residues long. As DNA, the CDR3 is TGTGCCAGCAGCTCGCCGGGACTAGCGGGGAGGGAGACCCAGTACTTC. This gives the protein CASSSPGLAGRETQYF.

This clonotype was seen only a few times. The genes are TRBV4-2 and TRBJ1-2; TRBD1 matches 7 bases. V lost 1 base and J lost 10; bases outside the gene matches: 9. From germline, CDR1 is LGHNA and CDR2 YNFKEQ. The length of the CDR3 is 14 residues. Here the CDR3 reads CASSQVGDRIDYTF. CDR3 sequence (DNA): TGTGCCAGCAGCCAAGTCGGGGACAGAATAGACTACACCTTC.

The DNA of the CDR3 is TGTGCCAGCAGCGCCGGACTGCCGGGGGCCAACGTCCTGACTTTC. As protein: CASSAGLPGANVLTF. The rearrangement links TRBV11-1 to TRBJ2-6; possible D gene TRBD2, 5 bases. The CDR3 contains 15 residues. Germline V gene sequence: CDR1 SGHAT, CDR2 FQDESV (reference sequence). V was clipped by 5 bases and J by 4 bases, with 12 bases between them.

A remark on this clonotype: The CDR3 ends on some other residue instead of the conserved phenylalanine or tryptophan, so this is likely a read error. V is TRBV12-3 or TRBV12-4 and J is TRBJ2-3, with 8 bases aligning to TRBD2. There are 14 residues in the CDR3. Germline trimming cut 5 bases from V and 11 bases from J; bases unmatched to any gene: 12. CDR3 in DNA: TGTGCCAGCAGTAAACCGGGAGGGAGAGACGAGCAGTATCTT. Its translation is CASSKPGGRDEQYL.

V is TRBV7-6 and J is TRBJ2-6, with D possibly TRBD2 on 7 matching bases. The CDR3 is 17 residues long. V gave up 1 base and J gave up 4 bases, with 14 bases separating them. Germline V gene sequence: CDR1 SGHVS, CDR2 FNYEAQ. The DNA of the CDR3 is TGTGCCAGCAGCTTAGGTTTAGGGGGGGCCGGGGCCAACGTCCTGACTTTC. Encoded protein: CASSLGLGGAGANVLTF.